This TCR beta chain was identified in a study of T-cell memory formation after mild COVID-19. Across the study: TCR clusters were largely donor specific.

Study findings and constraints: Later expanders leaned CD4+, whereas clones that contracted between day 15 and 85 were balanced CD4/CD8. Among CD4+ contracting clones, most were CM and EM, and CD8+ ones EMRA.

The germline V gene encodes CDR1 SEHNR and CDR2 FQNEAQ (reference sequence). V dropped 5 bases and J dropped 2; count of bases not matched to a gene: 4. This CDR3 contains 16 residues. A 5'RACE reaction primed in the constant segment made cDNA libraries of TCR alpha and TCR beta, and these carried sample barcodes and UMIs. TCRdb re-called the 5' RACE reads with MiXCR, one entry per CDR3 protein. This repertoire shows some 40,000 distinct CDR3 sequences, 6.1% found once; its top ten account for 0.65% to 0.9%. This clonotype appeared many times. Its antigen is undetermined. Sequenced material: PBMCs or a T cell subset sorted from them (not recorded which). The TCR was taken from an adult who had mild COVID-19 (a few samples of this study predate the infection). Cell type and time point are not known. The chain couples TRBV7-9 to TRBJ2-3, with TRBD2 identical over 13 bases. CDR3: CASSPGLAGHTDTQYF. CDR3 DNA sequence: TGTGCCAGCAGCCCGGGACTAGCGGGACACACAGATACGCAGTATTTT.